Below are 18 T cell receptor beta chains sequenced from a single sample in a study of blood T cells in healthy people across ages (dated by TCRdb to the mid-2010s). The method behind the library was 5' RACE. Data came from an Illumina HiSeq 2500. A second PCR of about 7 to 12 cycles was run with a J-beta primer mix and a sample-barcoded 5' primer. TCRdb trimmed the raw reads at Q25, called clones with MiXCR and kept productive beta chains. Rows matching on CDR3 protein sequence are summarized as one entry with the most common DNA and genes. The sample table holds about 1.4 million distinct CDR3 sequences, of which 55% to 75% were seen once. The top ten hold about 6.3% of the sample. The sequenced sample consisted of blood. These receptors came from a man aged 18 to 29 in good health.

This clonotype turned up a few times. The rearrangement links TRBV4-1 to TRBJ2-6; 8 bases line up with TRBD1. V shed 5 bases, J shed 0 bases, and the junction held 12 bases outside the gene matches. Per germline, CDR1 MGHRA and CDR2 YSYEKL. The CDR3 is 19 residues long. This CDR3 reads CASSNFRGQLHSGANVLTF. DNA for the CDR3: TGCGCCAGCAGCAACTTCAGGGGGCAGCTTCACTCTGGGGCCAACGTCCTGACTTTC.

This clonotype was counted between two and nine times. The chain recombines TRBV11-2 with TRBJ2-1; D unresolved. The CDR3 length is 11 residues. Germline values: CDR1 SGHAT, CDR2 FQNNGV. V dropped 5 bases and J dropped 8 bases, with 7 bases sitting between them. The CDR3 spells CASSAVDEQFF. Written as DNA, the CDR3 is TGTGCCAGCAGCGCGGTCGATGAGCAGTTCTTC.

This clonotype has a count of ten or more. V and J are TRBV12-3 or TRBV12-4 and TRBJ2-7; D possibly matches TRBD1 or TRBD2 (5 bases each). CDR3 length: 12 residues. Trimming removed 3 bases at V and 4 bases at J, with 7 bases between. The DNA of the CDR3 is TGTGCCAGCAGTTTTGGGGGATACGAGCAGTACTTC. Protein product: CASSFGGYEQYF.

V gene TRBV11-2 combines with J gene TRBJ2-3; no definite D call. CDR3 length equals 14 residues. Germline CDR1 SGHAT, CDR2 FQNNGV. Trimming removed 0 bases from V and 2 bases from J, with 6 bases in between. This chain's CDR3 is CASSLERLTDTQYF. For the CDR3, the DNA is TGTGCCAGCAGCTTAGAGAGGCTCACAGATACGCAGTATTTT.

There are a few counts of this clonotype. CDR3 DNA sequence: TGTGCCAGCAGCTTAGTAGGGGGCCAGAACACTGAAGCTTTCTTT. It codes for CASSLVGGQNTEAFF. This chain connects TRBV7-2 to TRBJ1-1; 7 positions match TRBD1. Losses at the gene ends were 1 base for V and 1 base for J; bases not matched to a gene: 3. The CDR3 sequence is 15 residues long. Germline V gives CDR1 SGHTA, CDR2 FQGNSA.

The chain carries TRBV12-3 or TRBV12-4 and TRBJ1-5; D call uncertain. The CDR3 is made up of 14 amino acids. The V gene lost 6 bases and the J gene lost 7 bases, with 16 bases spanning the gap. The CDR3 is CASRSGPGGQPQHF. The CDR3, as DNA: TGTGCCAGCAGATCAGGCCCTGGCGGCCAGCCCCAGCATTTT.

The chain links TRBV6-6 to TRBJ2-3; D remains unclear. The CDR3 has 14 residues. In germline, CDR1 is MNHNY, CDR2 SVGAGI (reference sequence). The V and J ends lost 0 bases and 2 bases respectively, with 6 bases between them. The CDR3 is CASSYSATTDTQYF. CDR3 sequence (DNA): TGTGCCAGCAGTTACTCGGCCACCACAGATACGCAGTATTTT.

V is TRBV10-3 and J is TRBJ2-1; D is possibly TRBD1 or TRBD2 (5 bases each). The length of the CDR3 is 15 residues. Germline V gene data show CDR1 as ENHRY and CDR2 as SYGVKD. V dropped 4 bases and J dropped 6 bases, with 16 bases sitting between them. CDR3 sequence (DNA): TGTGCCATCAGTGTGAGGGGCTCCTCCGGCAATGAGCAGTTCTTC. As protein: CAISVRGSSGNEQFF.

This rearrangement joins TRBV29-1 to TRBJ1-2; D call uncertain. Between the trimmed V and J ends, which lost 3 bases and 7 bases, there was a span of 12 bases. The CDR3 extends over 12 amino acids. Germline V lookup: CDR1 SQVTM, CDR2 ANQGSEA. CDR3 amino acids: CSVDEGFVGYTF. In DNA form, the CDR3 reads TGCAGCGTTGATGAGGGATTTGTTGGCTACACCTTC.

The CDR3 loop is CSATLGTADGYTF. CDR3 nucleotide sequence: TGCAGTGCTACCCTCGGGACAGCGGATGGCTACACCTTC. The gene calls are TRBV20-1 and TRBJ1-2; 7 bases are a match to TRBD1. CDR1 DFQATT and CDR2 SNEGSKA come from the germline V gene (reference sequence). Trimming removed 4 bases from V and 6 bases from J; junction bases left unmatched: 8. CDR3 length: 13 amino acids.

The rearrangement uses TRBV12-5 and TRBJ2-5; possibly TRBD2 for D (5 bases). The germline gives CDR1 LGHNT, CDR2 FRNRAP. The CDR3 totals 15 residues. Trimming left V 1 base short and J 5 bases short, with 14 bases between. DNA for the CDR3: TGTGCTAGTGGTTTGGGAGGCAGCGGAGTCGAGACCCAGTACTTC. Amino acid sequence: CASGLGGSGVETQYF.

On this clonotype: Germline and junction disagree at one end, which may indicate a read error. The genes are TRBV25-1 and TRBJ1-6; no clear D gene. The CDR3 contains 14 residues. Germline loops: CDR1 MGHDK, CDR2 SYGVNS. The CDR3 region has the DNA TGTGTCAGCAGCAACCCGGGTTATAATTCACCCCTCCACTTT. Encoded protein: CVSSNPGYNSPLHF.

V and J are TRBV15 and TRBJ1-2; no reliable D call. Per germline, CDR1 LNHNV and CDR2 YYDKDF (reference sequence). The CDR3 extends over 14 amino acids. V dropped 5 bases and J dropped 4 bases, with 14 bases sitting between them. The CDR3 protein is CATSGQDESYGYTF. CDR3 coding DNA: TGTGCCACCAGCGGCCAGGACGAAAGCTATGGCTACACCTTC.

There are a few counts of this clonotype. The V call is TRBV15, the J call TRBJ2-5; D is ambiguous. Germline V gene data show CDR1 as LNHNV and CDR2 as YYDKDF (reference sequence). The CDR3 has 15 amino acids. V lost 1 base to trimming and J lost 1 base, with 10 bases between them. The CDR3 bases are TGTGCCACCAGCAGAGGGTCCCCCGCCCAAGAGACCCAGTACTTC. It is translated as CATSRGSPAQETQYF.

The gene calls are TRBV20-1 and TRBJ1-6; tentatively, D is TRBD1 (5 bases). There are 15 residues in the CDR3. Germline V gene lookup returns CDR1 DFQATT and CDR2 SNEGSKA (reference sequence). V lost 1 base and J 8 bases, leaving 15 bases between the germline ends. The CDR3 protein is CSARALGAGDSPLHF. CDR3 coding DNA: TGCAGTGCTAGAGCCCTCGGGGCAGGAGATTCACCCCTCCACTTT.

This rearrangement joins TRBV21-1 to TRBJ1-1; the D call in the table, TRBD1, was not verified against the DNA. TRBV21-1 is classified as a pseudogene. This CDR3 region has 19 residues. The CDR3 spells CASSKGEAPGGGMNTEAFF. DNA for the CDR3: TGTGCCAGCAGCAAAGGCGAGGCCCCCGGCGGGGGGATGAACACTGAAGCTTTCTTT.

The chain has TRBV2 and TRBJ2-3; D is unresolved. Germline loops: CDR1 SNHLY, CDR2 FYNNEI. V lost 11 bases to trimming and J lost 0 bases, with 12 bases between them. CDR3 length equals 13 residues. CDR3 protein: CALRKGSTDTQYF. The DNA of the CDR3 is TGTGCCCTCAGAAAAGGGAGCACAGATACGCAGTATTTT.

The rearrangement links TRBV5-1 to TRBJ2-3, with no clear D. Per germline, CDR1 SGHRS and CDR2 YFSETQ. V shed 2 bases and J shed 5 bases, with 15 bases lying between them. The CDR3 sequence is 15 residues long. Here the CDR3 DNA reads TGCGCCAGCAGCTTACTGGCAGCCGATCAAGATACGCAGTATTTT. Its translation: CASSLLAADQDTQYF.